Described below is a single T cell receptor (beta chain) sequence and its context. Its antigen remains unidentified. After removal of 5 bases from V and 4 bases from J, the junction contained 4 bases not matched to a gene. This CDR3 contains 13 residues. The data derive from a study of identical twins. Findings of the study overall: For zero-insertion analyses, partial confounding could come from invariant MAIT and iNKT cells. Twins' excess sharing was less marked for out-of-frame beta sequences. High-abundance cord blood beta clonotypes had fewer insertions; memory repertoires showed none.

Carrying unique molecular identifiers, the cDNA also gained a universal primer site through template switching. MiXCR, run by TCRdb on the 5' RACE reads, gives a single entry per CDR3 protein. The sample lists a few hundred thousand distinct CDR3 sequences, roughly 15% seen once, with 0.35% to 0.45% in the top ten. This sample was also put to use in a study of yellow fever vaccine responses in identical twins.

This chain uses TRBV12-3 or TRBV12-4 with TRBJ2-7; 8 nucleotides line up with TRBD1. This receptor was obtained from a woman aged 18-29 years in good health. Sequences were obtained from CD4+ T cells sorted from blood. The CDR3 bases are TGTGCCAGCAGTGGACAGGGTTTATACGAGCAGTACTTC. Protein: CASSGQGLYEQYF.